A single sample is the source of the 26 T cell receptor beta chains below, sequenced in a study of graft-versus-host responses after intestinal transplantation. TCRdb's copy holds only in-frame clones and misses some; the assay was immunoSEQ multiplex PCR. The sample has around 100,000 clones, 75% to 95% seen once. The antigens of these receptors remain unknown. The material sequenced was unstimulated CD4+ T cells sorted from spleen or lymph node cells, taken before transplant. The receptor source for this set is a human donor who was the organ donor for an intestinal transplant.

The V call is TRBV7-3, the J call TRBJ1-1; the match to TRBD1 covers 9 bases. Germline V CDR1 and CDR2: SGHTA, FQGTGA. CDR3 size: 14 residues. The J segment lost 5 bases and the V segment lost 5 bases, leaving 6 bases of the junction unmatched. This CDR3 is CASSPRQGGTEAFF. Written as DNA, the CDR3 is TGTGCCAGCAGCCCTCGACAGGGGGGGACTGAAGCTTTCTTT.

J is TRBJ1-6 and V is TRBV15; TRBD1 aligns across 7 bases. CDR3 length: 15 amino acids. The trim removed 1 base at V and 4 bases at J, leaving 1 base unmatched. Germline lookup yields CDR1 LNHNV and CDR2 YYDKDF (reference sequence). The CDR3 is CATSRGGQYNSPLHF. CDR3 bases: TGTGCCACCAGCAGAGGGGGACAGTATAATTCACCCCTCCACTTT.

The rearrangement uses TRBV19 and TRBJ1-1; D not resolved. CDR3 length: 13 residues. Per germline, CDR1 LNHDA and CDR2 SQIVND (reference sequence). With 4 bases removed from V and 11 bases from J, the gap between germline ends came to 17 bases. In nucleotides, the CDR3 is TGTGCCAGTAGTACCTTACTAGTAGTTGGGGCTTTCTTT. It is translated as CASSTLLVVGAFF. The complete variable domain, with remaining parts taken from reference TRBV19 and TRBJ1-1, reads DGGITQSPKYLFRKEGQNVTLSCEQNLNHDAMYWYRQDPGQGLRLIYYSQIVNDFQKGDIAEGYSVSREKKESFPLTVTSAQKNPTAFYLCASSTLLVVGAFFGQGTRLTVV.

J is TRBJ2-3 and V is TRBV7-2; 8 nucleotides agree with TRBD2. The CDR3 is 15 amino acids. Germline V gene lookup returns CDR1 SGHTA and CDR2 FQGNSA. The V gene end was trimmed by 5 bases and the J gene end by 2 bases; junction bases not matched to a gene: 6. In nucleotides, the CDR3 is TGTGCCAGCAGCCGCGGGGGGACGTACACAGATACGCAGTATTTT. This gives the protein CASSRGGTYTDTQYF.

The chain uses TRBV7-9 and TRBJ2-1; tentative D call: TRBD2 (5 bases). The V and J ends lost 5 bases and 9 bases respectively, with 17 bases between them. Germline V lookup: CDR1 SEHNR, CDR2 FQNEAQ (reference sequence). The CDR3 has 14 residues. CDR3 bases: TGTGCCAGCAGCCGAGCGGCAGTTTTTTCTGAGCAGTTCTTC. Encoded protein: CASSRAAVFSEQFF.

This clone was seen just once. This chain uses TRBV11-2 with TRBJ2-5; possibly TRBD1 for D (5 bases). The assigned J gene may be wrong: the sequence end matches TRBJ2-7 better. The CDR3 sequence is 14 residues long. Germline CDR1 is SGHAT and CDR2 is FQNNGV. This chain's CDR3 is CASSLVGLPYEQYF. In nucleotides, the CDR3 is TGTGCCAGCAGCTTAGTGGGGCTCCCCTACGAGCAGTACTTC.

The rearrangement uses TRBV4-2 and TRBJ2-5; 13 bases are shared with TRBD2. V gave up 2 bases and J gave up 6 bases; unmatched junction bases: 6. This CDR3 spans 16 amino acids. Germline loops: CDR1 LGHNA, CDR2 YNFKEQ. The CDR3 region has the DNA TGTGCCAGCAGCCAACCCGGGACTAGCGGGGACCAGACCCAGTACTTC. This encodes CASSQPGTSGDQTQYF.

The rearrangement joins TRBV4-1 to TRBJ2-1, with TRBD2 matching over 7 bases. Germline V lookup: CDR1 MGHRA, CDR2 YSYEKL. Losses at the gene ends were 4 bases for V and 10 bases for J; bases not matched to a gene: 10. The length of the CDR3 is 14 residues. The CDR3 protein is CASSPTPAGSEQFF. CDR3 nucleotide sequence: TGCGCCAGCAGCCCTACGCCAGCGGGGAGCGAGCAGTTCTTC.

The chain uses TRBV29-1 and TRBJ1-3; the D is unclear. The V end was cut by 3 bases, the J end by 0 bases, with 9 bases between. Looked up from germline, CDR1 is SQVTM and CDR2 is ANQGSEA. This CDR3 has 14 amino acids. CDR3 in DNA: TGCAGCGTTGACCCCCTTTACTCTGGAAACACCATATATTTT. It codes for CSVDPLYSGNTIYF.

The rearrangement links TRBV10-1 to TRBJ1-4; 7 positions agree with TRBD1. The CDR3 contains 16 residues. V trimming: 2 bases; J trimming: 3 bases; junction bases outside the gene matches: 6. Germline V gives CDR1 WNHNN, CDR2 SYGVQD (reference sequence). For the CDR3, the DNA is TGCGCCAGCAGTGAGGTATCGGGACAGTCTAATGAAAAACTGTTTTTT. This sequence encodes CASSEVSGQSNEKLFF.

The chain recombines TRBV18 with TRBJ2-1; D gene unclear. The CDR3 is 16 residues long. Germline values: CDR1 KGHSH, CDR2 LQKENI. The V gene lost 5 bases and the J gene lost 2 bases, with 16 bases spanning the gap. The CDR3 is CASSAQTPTPYNEQFF. CDR3 in DNA: TGTGCCAGCTCAGCCCAGACACCAACCCCCTACAATGAGCAGTTCTTC.

V usage is TRBV28 and J usage is TRBJ1-2; D unclear. The V gene lost 7 bases and the J gene lost 4 bases, with 16 bases spanning the gap. CDR1 and CDR2 (germline): MDHEN, SYDVKM. The CDR3 totals 14 residues. The CDR3: CASTRGPQAYGYTF. In DNA, the CDR3 is TGTGCCAGCACCCGCGGGCCGCAGGCCTATGGCTACACCTTC.

The rearrangement links TRBV5-1 to TRBJ2-7; TRBD2 matches 7 bases. CDR1 SGHRS and CDR2 YFSETQ come from the germline V gene. V lost 3 bases, J lost 2 bases, and 8 bases stayed unmatched. The CDR3 is 15 residues long. The CDR3 loop is CASSSREGSAYEQYF. The CDR3 DNA reads as TGCGCCAGCAGCTCAAGGGAGGGGTCGGCCTACGAGCAGTACTTC.

V is TRBV27 and J is TRBJ2-2, with a possible D match to TRBD1 (6 bases). V was trimmed by 5 bases and J by 4 bases, leaving 8 bases between them. The CDR3 contains 13 residues. The germline CDR1 and CDR2 sequences are MNHEY and SMNVEV (reference sequence). The CDR3 reads CASSRGGTGELFF. CDR3 in DNA: TGTGCCAGCAGTCGAGGGGGCACCGGGGAGCTGTTTTTT.

The chain has TRBV5-1 and TRBJ1-2, with 10 nucleotides matching TRBD1. CDR3 length: 18 residues. The germline V gene encodes CDR1 SGHRS and CDR2 YFSETQ. V was pared by 0 bases and J by 8 bases, with 16 bases of the junction left unmatched. The CDR3 sequence is CASSLGWDRGLLWRGYTF. CDR3 bases: TGCGCCAGCAGCTTGGGCTGGGACAGGGGATTATTGTGGCGCGGCTACACCTTC.

The V gene is TRBV4-2, the J gene TRBJ1-3; D remains ambiguous. Looked up from germline, CDR1 is LGHNA and CDR2 is YNFKEQ. V was clipped by 4 bases and J by 2 bases, with 9 bases between them. The CDR3 is made up of 14 amino acids. The CDR3 DNA reads as TGTGCCAGCAGCCCGCATAGCACTGGAAACACCATATATTTT. As protein: CASSPHSTGNTIYF.

The chain has TRBV10-3 and TRBJ1-2; D uncertain. V lost 10 bases to trimming and J lost 5 bases, with 20 bases between them. Germline V gene lookup returns CDR1 ENHRY and CDR2 SYGVKD. The CDR3 contains 14 residues. CDR3 amino acids: CATREQGLGYGYTF. Here the CDR3 DNA reads TGTGCCACCCGGGAACAAGGGTTGGGTTATGGCTACACCTTC.

The chain carries TRBV7-9 and TRBJ2-1, with a possible D match to TRBD1 (6 bases). This CDR3 region has 12 residues. V was trimmed by 4 bases and J by 10 bases, leaving 11 bases between them. The germline gives CDR1 SEHNR, CDR2 FQNEAQ (reference sequence). The CDR3 sequence: CASSSGVWEQFF. CDR3 coding DNA: TGTGCCAGCAGCTCAGGGGTCTGGGAGCAGTTCTTC.

The chain employs TRBV15 and TRBJ2-7; a possible D gene is TRBD1 (5 bases). The germline V gene has CDR1 LNHNV and CDR2 YYDKDF (reference sequence). The germline V and J ends were trimmed by 0 bases and 2 bases, with 11 bases remaining between them. This CDR3 is built from 15 residues. This CDR3 reads CATSRDRSRAYEQYF. CDR3 DNA sequence: TGTGCCACCAGCAGAGATCGGAGCAGGGCCTACGAGCAGTACTTC.

This chain links TRBV7-3 with TRBJ2-3, with 11 bases identical to TRBD2. Germline V gene lookup returns CDR1 SGHTA and CDR2 FQGTGA. The CDR3 loop spans 15 amino acids. V trimming: 5 bases; J trimming: 6 bases; junction bases outside the gene matches: 7. CDR3 nucleotide sequence: TGTGCCAGCAGCCTGTCTAGCGGGGGGCGGGATACGCAGTATTTT. As protein: CASSLSSGGRDTQYF.

V usage is TRBV18 and J usage is TRBJ1-4; D not resolved. Trimming left V 3 bases short and J 8 bases short, with 7 bases between. This CDR3 is 12 amino acids long. Germline CDR1 and CDR2: KGHSH and LQKENI. The DNA of the CDR3 is TGTGCCAGCTCACCTGGGAGAGAAAAACTGTTTTTT. The encoded protein is CASSPGREKLFF.

The gene calls are TRBV6-1 and TRBJ1-5; 8 nucleotides agree with TRBD1. V shed 6 bases, J shed 7 bases, and the junction held 5 bases outside the gene matches. This CDR3 region has 13 residues. Germline V gene data show CDR1 as MNHNS and CDR2 as SASEGT. CDR3 in amino acids: CASRDPGGQPQHF. The CDR3 DNA is TGTGCCAGCAGGGACCCAGGGGGCCAGCCCCAGCATTTT.

This chain joins TRBV2 and TRBJ1-5, with no clear D. CDR1 SNHLY and CDR2 FYNNEI come from the germline V gene. CDR3 length: 14 residues. The V end was cut by 8 bases, the J end by 0 bases, with 11 bases between. The CDR3 here is CASSIRSSNQPQHF. CDR3 in DNA: TGTGCCAGCTCGATACGGTCTAGCAATCAGCCCCAGCATTTT.

This rearrangement joins TRBV30 to TRBJ2-1; TRBD1 might be the D (6 bases). The germline V gene encodes CDR1 GTSNPN and CDR2 SVGIG (reference sequence). This CDR3 has 15 amino acids. The ends were cut back, 2 bases at V and 3 bases at J, with 14 bases in the middle. CDR3 in amino acids: CAWSQNRVNYNEQFF. CDR3 nucleotide sequence: TGTGCCTGGAGTCAAAACAGGGTGAACTACAATGAGCAGTTCTTC. Variable domain in full (rest from reference TRBV30 and TRBJ2-1): SQTIHQWPATLVQPVGSPLSLECTVEGTSNPNLYWYRQAAGRGLQLLFYSVGIGQISSEVPQNLSASRPQDRQFILSSKKLLLSDSGFYLCAWSQNRVNYNEQFFGPGTRLTVL.

This chain links TRBV6-1 with TRBJ2-5; D might be TRBD2 (5 bases). Trimming stripped 7 bases from V and 6 bases from J, with 9 bases between. The CDR3 has 11 amino acids. CDR1 is MNHNS and CDR2 is SASEGT in the germline V gene. The CDR3 sequence is CASINGKTQYF. DNA for the CDR3: TGTGCCAGCATCAACGGGAAGACCCAGTACTTC.

The chain combines TRBV29-1 with TRBJ1-4; no firm D call. The length of the CDR3 is 12 residues. The ends were cut back, 4 bases at V and 7 bases at J, with 10 bases in the middle. Germline V gene sequence: CDR1 SQVTM, CDR2 ANQGSEA. The CDR3 DNA reads TGCAGCGTTGGAGACCCTCCTGAAAAACTGTTTTTT. Translation: CSVGDPPEKLFF.